The entry below describes one TCR beta chain. Different DNA sequences within this sample yield the same CDR3. These data are taken from a study of control samples from healthy donors and cancer patients. CDR1 and CDR2 from the germline V gene are LGHNA and YSLEER. This CDR3 has 17 residues. The germline V and J ends were trimmed by 0 bases and 0 bases, with 9 bases remaining between them. Sequencing was performed with immunoSEQ multiplex PCR; in TCRdb, only in-frame clones are kept and a portion is missing. The sample contains about 130,000 clones, about 95% of which appear only once. This sequence originates from a man aged 30 to 45 in good health. Input material: blood. The chain uses TRBV4-3 and TRBJ1-6, with a tentative D call TRBD1 (5 bases). CDR3 amino acids: CASSQEPGSSYNSPLHF. In DNA, the CDR3 is TGCGCCAGCAGCCAAGAGCCAGGGAGCTCCTATAATTCACCCCTCCACTTT.